The 22 T cell receptor beta chains below come from one sample, sequenced in a study of blood T cell repertoires in COVID-19. Measured with immunoSEQ multiplex PCR; TCRdb has only the in-frame clones, and not every one. The table records under 350,000 clones, around nine tenths of them present only once. Sample: peripheral blood. The source is a man between 40 and 49 years old with acute or convalescent COVID-19.

The V and J genes are TRBV5-4 and TRBJ1-5, with D possibly being TRBD1 (6 bases). Germline V CDR1 and CDR2: SGHNT, YYREEE (reference sequence). The CDR3 totals 15 residues. Trimming left V 5 bases short and J 3 bases short, with 15 bases between. CDR3 DNA sequence: TGTGCCAGCAGACTACAGGGTACCCACAATCAGCCCCAGCATTTT. This gives the protein CASRLQGTHNQPQHF.

This clone was picked up one time. The identical CDR3 is also encoded by other nucleotide sequences in the sample. The chain carries TRBV10-2 and TRBJ2-3; 11 nucleotides line up with TRBD2. Germline CDR1 reads WSHSY; CDR2 reads SAAADI. The CDR3 sequence is 14 residues long. V was clipped by 8 bases and J by 3 bases; unmatched bases: 4. CDR3 residues: CASSWTSGTDTQYF. In DNA, the CDR3 is TGCGCCAGCTCCTGGACTAGCGGGACAGATACGCAGTATTTT.

The chain combines TRBV5-1 with TRBJ2-2; the match to TRBD2 covers 9 bases. Germline lookup yields CDR1 SGHRS and CDR2 YFSETQ. The CDR3 is 17 amino acids. V gave up 1 base and J gave up 2 bases; unmatched junction bases: 6. The chain's CDR3 is CASSLMVAGANTGELFF. As DNA, the CDR3 is TGCGCCAGCAGCTTGATGGTAGCGGGGGCCAACACCGGGGAGCTGTTTTTT. Using reference TRBV5-1 and TRBJ2-2 for the parts outside the CDR3, the full variable domain is KAGVTQTPRYLIKTRGQQVTLSCSPISGHRSVSWYQQTPGQGLQFLFEYFSETQRNKGNFPGRFSGRQFSNSRSEMNVSTLELGDSALYLCASSLMVAGANTGELFFGEGSRLTVL.

The rearrangement links TRBV19 to TRBJ2-3; weak D call: TRBD2 (7 bases). Per the germline V gene, CDR1 is LNHDA and CDR2 is SQIVND (reference sequence). The V gene lost 3 bases and the J gene lost 5 bases, with 24 bases spanning the gap. The CDR3 has 18 amino acids. This CDR3 reads CASSILRGALIGIDTQYF. The CDR3 nucleotides are TGTGCCAGTAGTATTCTTCGGGGGGCGCTTATTGGGATAGATACGCAGTATTTT.

V gene TRBV6-5 combines with J gene TRBJ1-1; the match to TRBD1 covers 8 bases. Germline-derived CDR1 and CDR2 are MNHEY and SVGAGI. Losses at the gene ends were 8 bases for V and 3 bases for J; bases not matched to a gene: 8. The CDR3 is 14 amino acids. The CDR3 region has the DNA TGTGCCAGCGACCCCCGACAGGGGCACACTGAAGCTTTCTTT. The encoded protein is CASDPRQGHTEAFF.

A note on this clone: Other DNA sequences in this sample translate to the same CDR3. J is TRBJ1-2 and V is TRBV5-1; 8 bases map to TRBD1. With 0 bases clipped from V and 8 bases from J, the junction kept 6 bases outside the gene matches. The length of the CDR3 is 14 residues. CDR1 SGHRS and CDR2 YFSETQ come from the germline V gene. In nucleotides, the CDR3 is TGCGCCAGCAGCTTGGGGCAGGGGGCGTACGGCTACACCTTC. Amino acid sequence: CASSLGQGAYGYTF.

This clone was detected only a few times. The CDR3 is CASSDYRTYEQYF. The CDR3 DNA sequence: TGCGCCAGCAGTGACTACAGGACCTACGAGCAGTACTTC. The chain recombines TRBV10-1 with TRBJ2-7; a possible D gene is TRBD1 (5 bases). The germline V gene encodes CDR1 WNHNN and CDR2 SYGVQD (reference sequence). Deletions cut 3 bases from V and 2 bases from J, with 8 bases between. The CDR3 contains 13 residues.

The chain recombines TRBV5-5 with TRBJ2-3; 10 positions match TRBD2. Unmatched junction bases numbered 6, after V lost 6 bases and J lost 2 bases. The CDR3 runs to 15 residues. The V gene's germline CDR1 is SGHKS and CDR2 YYEKEE (reference sequence). This chain's CDR3 is CASIETSGFTDTQYF. The CDR3 DNA reads as TGTGCCAGCATCGAGACTAGCGGGTTCACAGATACGCAGTATTTT. The full variable domain, in which reference TRBV5-5 and TRBJ2-3 provide the parts outside the CDR3, is DAGVTQSPTHLIKTRGQQVTLRCSPISGHKSVSWYQQVLGQGPQFIFQYYEKEERGRGNFPDRFSARQFPNYSSELNVNALLLGDSALYLCASIETSGFTDTQYFGPGTRLTVL.

The chain carries TRBV6-5 and TRBJ1-5, with D maybe TRBD1 (5 bases). The CDR3 is 13 amino acids. V lost 7 bases and J 4 bases, leaving 11 bases between the germline ends. Germline lookup yields CDR1 MNHEY and CDR2 SVGAGI. The CDR3 DNA sequence: TGTGCCAGCACGGGGGATACGAATCAGCCCCAGCATTTT. This gives the protein CASTGDTNQPQHF.

CDR3 DNA: TGTGCCAGCAGCCCCCCATGGACAGCCACAGGCGAGCAGTACTTC. It yields the protein CASSPPWTATGEQYF. The rearrangement uses TRBV5-4 and TRBJ2-7; D is possibly TRBD1 (6 bases). Trimming left V 4 bases short and J 6 bases short, with 20 bases between. Per germline, CDR1 SGHNT and CDR2 YYREEE (reference sequence). The length of the CDR3 is 15 residues. The variable domain in full, completed from reference TRBV5-4 and TRBJ2-7, reads ETGVTQSPTHLIKTRGQQVTLRCSSQSGHNTVSWYQQALGQGPQFIFQYYREEENGRGNFPPRFSGLQFPNYSSELNVNALELDDSALYLCASSPPWTATGEQYFGPGTRLTVT.

This chain uses TRBV19 with TRBJ1-4, with TRBD1 matching over 9 bases. The germline gives CDR1 LNHDA, CDR2 SQIVND (reference sequence). This CDR3 contains 15 residues. V shed 5 bases and J 6 bases; nucleotides not matched to a gene: 7. The CDR3 reads CASSFSGTGHEKLFF. The CDR3 DNA sequence: TGTGCCAGTAGTTTTTCCGGGACAGGGCATGAAAAACTGTTTTTT.

This clone appeared a single time. The V gene is TRBV9, the J gene TRBJ2-2; D perhaps matches TRBD1 (6 bases). V lost 3 bases to trimming and J lost 1 base, with 16 bases between them. CDR3 length: 17 residues. Germline CDR1 and CDR2: SGDLS and YYNGEE. In DNA, the CDR3 is TGTGCCAGCAGCGCCCCCCGGGGACAATTGAACACCGGGGAGCTGTTTTTT. Translating gives CASSAPRGQLNTGELFF.

This clone has just one count. V is TRBV7-2 and J is TRBJ1-2, with 9 bases matching TRBD1. The CDR3 contains 14 residues. Germline CDR1 is SGHTA and CDR2 is FQGNSA. V lost 6 bases, J lost 5 bases, and 7 bases stayed unmatched. CDR3 sequence reads: CASRYPGTGYGYTF. CDR3 coding DNA: TGTGCCAGCAGGTATCCCGGGACAGGGTATGGCTACACCTTC.

V gene TRBV2 combines with J gene TRBJ2-2; D may be TRBD1 (6 bases). The V end was cut by 2 bases, the J end by 3 bases, with 10 bases between. This CDR3 region has 15 residues. Germline V gene lookup returns CDR1 SNHLY and CDR2 FYNNEI. The DNA for the CDR3 is TGTGCCAGCAGTGAACAGGGGCCTGACACCGGGGAGCTGTTTTTT. It codes for CASSEQGPDTGELFF.

This clone was observed once. The gene calls are TRBV11-2 and TRBJ2-2; TRBD2 matches at 8 bases. V lost 2 bases and J lost 4; bases outside the gene matches: 12. The CDR3 sequence is 18 residues long. Germline CDR1 reads SGHAT; CDR2 reads FQNNGV. This CDR3 reads CASSLLWGSGGTTGELFF. The CDR3 nucleotides read TGTGCCAGCAGCTTATTGTGGGGGAGCGGGGGAACCACCGGGGAGCTGTTTTTT.

V and J are TRBV6-2 or TRBV6-3 and TRBJ2-1, with a possible D match to TRBD2 (5 bases). CDR1 is MNHEY, CDR2 SVGEGT, per germline. This CDR3 contains 15 residues. V was cut by 2 bases and J by 6 bases, with 14 bases left in between. The CDR3 region has the DNA TGTGCCAGCAGTTACGGAGGTTGGTACTCCAATGAGCAGTTCTTC. It yields the protein CASSYGGWYSNEQFF.

This clone has just a few counts. This sequence joins TRBV30 and TRBJ1-2; no clear D. Looked up from germline, CDR1 is GTSNPN and CDR2 is SVGIG (reference sequence). This CDR3 spans 11 amino acids. Trimming removed 3 bases from V and 7 bases from J, with 9 bases in between. The CDR3 loop is CAWRFEGGYTF. The DNA for the CDR3 is TGTGCCTGGAGATTTGAGGGTGGCTACACCTTC.

The V call is TRBV3-1 (or the pseudogene TRBV3-2), the J call TRBJ2-2, with D hard to call. V lost 4 bases and J lost 5, with 8 bases in between. The CDR3 length is 13 residues. CDR1 LGHDT and CDR2 YNNKEL come from the germline V gene (reference sequence). DNA for the CDR3: TGTGCCAGCAGCCCCCGCGGAACCGGGGAGCTGTTTTTT. Its translation: CASSPRGTGELFF.

The chain uses TRBV5-6 and TRBJ2-6; TRBD1 matches at 8 bases. Germline V gives CDR1 SGHDT, CDR2 YYEEEE. This CDR3 has 17 amino acids. V was pared by 4 bases and J by 2 bases, with 8 bases of the junction left unmatched. The CDR3 bases are TGTGCCAGCAGCAGAGACAGGGGCTTAGCTGGGGCCAACGTCCTGACTTTC. Translating it yields CASSRDRGLAGANVLTF.

The chain uses TRBV11-2 and TRBJ1-1; possible D gene TRBD1, 5 bases. Germline lookup yields CDR1 SGHAT and CDR2 FQNNGV. The CDR3 length is 15 residues. V was pared by 1 base and J by 4 bases, with 13 bases between. The CDR3 DNA reads as TGTGCCAGCAGCTTAGTGGTGGGGCCTAGCACTGAAGCTTTCTTT. It yields the protein CASSLVVGPSTEAFF.

This clone has a single count. The gene calls are TRBV14 and TRBJ1-2, with D perhaps TRBD1 (5 bases). Trimming pared 5 bases from V and 1 base from J, leaving 11 bases between. CDR1 SGHDN and CDR2 FVKESK come from the germline V gene. This CDR3 contains 14 residues. CDR3 loop: CASSDRILNYGYTF. The CDR3 coding sequence is TGTGCCAGCAGCGACAGAATCCTTAACTATGGCTACACCTTC.

The table lists this clone with a count of one. The chain couples TRBV5-4 to TRBJ2-1; D might be TRBD2 (6 bases). V was pared by 4 bases and J by 7 bases, with 15 bases between. CDR3 length equals 14 residues. Germline loops: CDR1 SGHNT, CDR2 YYREEE (reference sequence). This CDR3 reads CASSPSLANNEQFF. The CDR3 DNA sequence: TGTGCCAGCAGCCCTAGCCTAGCGAATAATGAGCAGTTCTTC.